What follows describes a single TCR beta chain. Its antigen is undetermined. This entry comes from a study of T cell repertoires in cytomegalovirus infection. Study at large: Public TCR beta signatures provided an indication of both CMV infection and a matching HLA type. Study-level findings and limits: What dominated the ex vivo response were HLA-C-restricted CMV-specific TCR beta clonotypes. Cumulative frequency of public TCR beta families picked out carriers of CMV plus the relevant HLA.

This CDR3 comprises 12 residues. The ends were cut back, 3 bases at V and 7 bases at J, with 7 bases in the middle. TCRdb reanalysed the reads using MiXCR and keeps one entry per CDR3 protein. Here the sample spans around 630,000 distinct CDR3 sequences, roughly 24% being singletons. Sample: CD8+ T cells from PBMCs. The chain links TRBV12-3 or TRBV12-4 to TRBJ2-1, with D hard to call. The source is a human donor in good health (CMV status not recorded). Some clones in this sample may be carry-over from other donors' samples. The CDR3 sequence: CASSFLWNEQFF. Written as DNA, the CDR3 is TGTGCCAGCAGTTTTCTTTGGAATGAGCAGTTCTTC.